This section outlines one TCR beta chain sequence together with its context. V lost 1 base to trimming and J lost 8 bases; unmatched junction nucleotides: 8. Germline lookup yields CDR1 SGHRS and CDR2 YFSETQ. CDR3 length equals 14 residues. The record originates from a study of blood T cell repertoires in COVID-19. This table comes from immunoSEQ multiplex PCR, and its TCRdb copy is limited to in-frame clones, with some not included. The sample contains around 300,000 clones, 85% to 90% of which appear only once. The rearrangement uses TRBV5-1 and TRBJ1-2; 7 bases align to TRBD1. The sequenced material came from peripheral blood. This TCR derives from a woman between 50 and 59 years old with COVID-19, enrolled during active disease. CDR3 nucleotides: TGCGCCAGCAGCTTGATGGGACAGATGGGGGGCTACACCTTC. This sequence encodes CASSLMGQMGGYTF.